This T cell receptor beta chain appears in the sequencing data of a study of blood T cells in healthy people across ages. This clonotype was seen only a few times. It was with a sample-barcoded 5' primer and a J-beta primer mix that a second PCR of roughly 6 to 12 cycles was run. Template switching added a 12-random-nucleotide identifier to every cDNA molecule. MiXCR, run by TCRdb on the 5' RACE reads, gives a single entry per CDR3 protein. The repertoire holds approximately 960,000 distinct CDR3 sequences, about 27% seen once, with roughly 10% in the top ten. Drawing of peripheral blood yielded roughly 10 milliliters from each donor. They isolated at least 6.5 million PBMCs from each sample. Trimming took 2 bases from V and 5 from J; bases not matched to a gene: 10. The germline V gene encodes CDR1 SGHTA and CDR2 FQGNSA. This CDR3 is 17 amino acids long. These data were likewise used in another study, on T cells of mothers and their children.

What was sequenced was blood. The sequence came from a middle-aged woman in good health. V usage is TRBV7-2 and J usage is TRBJ2-7, with 12 positions matching TRBD2. The CDR3 coding sequence is TGTGCCAGCAGCTTAATTGGTAAGACTAGCGGGGGCGACGAGCAGTACTTC. It codes for CASSLIGKTSGGDEQYF.